This entry lists 31 T cell receptor beta chains sequenced from one sample in a study of T cells in Graves' hyperthyroidism and ophthalmopathy. TCR beta CDR3 regions were amplified from RNA. The TCR CDR3 first-round RT-PCR relied on the HTBI primer set. Each CDR3 protein is one row after TCRdb ran MiXCR on the multiplex PCR reads. This sample has around 500,000 distinct CDR3 sequences, with 20% to 25% found just once. The specimen sequenced was blood. The source of these receptors is a woman aged 70 to 79 with Graves' ophthalmopathy.

This clonotype has at least ten counts. This sequence joins TRBV5-1 and TRBJ2-7, with 10 bases fitting TRBD2. The germline V gene encodes CDR1 SGHRS and CDR2 YFSETQ. The CDR3 covers 15 residues. Trimming took 4 bases from V and 6 from J; bases not matched to a gene: 10. The CDR3 DNA reads as TGCGCCAGCAGCGGGACAGCGGGAGGGCTAGGCGAGCAGTACTTC. This gives the protein CASSGTAGGLGEQYF.

This clonotype was seen once. A much larger clonotype is one base distant, so this may be a read error. The chain employs TRBV27 and TRBJ2-2, with D possibly TRBD1 on 5 matching bases. V was pared by 3 bases and J by 5 bases, with 16 bases between. Germline CDR1 reads MNHEY; CDR2 reads SMNVEV (reference sequence). The CDR3 totals 16 residues. The CDR3, as DNA: TGTGCCAGCAGTTTTATACGGGCCCAGGGTACCGGGGAGCTGTTTTTT. Translation: CASSFIRAQGTGELFF.

The V and J genes are TRBV6-1 and TRBJ1-5; D unclear. From germline, CDR1 is MNHNS and CDR2 SASEGT. The CDR3 has 13 amino acids. With 3 bases removed from V and 5 bases from J, the gap between germline ends came to 8 bases. The CDR3 protein is CASSDYEDQPQHF. CDR3 DNA: TGTGCCAGCAGTGACTATGAAGATCAGCCCCAGCATTTT.

This clonotype was seen ten or more times. This rearrangement joins TRBV3-1 to TRBJ2-7; 7 nucleotides agree with TRBD1. V dropped 0 bases and J dropped 2; count of bases not matched to a gene: 4. The CDR3 runs 15 residues. Germline V gene data show CDR1 as LGHDT and CDR2 as YNNKEL (reference sequence). CDR3 in amino acids: CASSQDGQAPYEQYF. CDR3 DNA: TGTGCCAGCAGCCAAGATGGACAGGCCCCCTACGAGCAGTACTTC.

V and J are TRBV20-1 and TRBJ2-1; 11 nucleotides match TRBD2. From germline, CDR1 is DFQATT and CDR2 SNEGSKA (reference sequence). Trimming took 1 base from V and 9 from J; bases not matched to a gene: 5. CDR3 length equals 14 residues. This CDR3 reads CSARGLAGTFEQFF. CDR3 sequence (DNA): TGCAGTGCTAGAGGACTAGCGGGAACTTTTGAGCAGTTCTTC.

The V and J genes are TRBV19 and TRBJ2-3, with D perhaps TRBD2 (6 bases). The V and J ends lost 2 bases and 2 bases respectively, with 14 bases between them. CDR3 size: 16 residues. Germline V lookup: CDR1 LNHDA, CDR2 SQIVND (reference sequence). The DNA for the CDR3 is TGTGCCAGTAGTATAACCCCGCGGGGAATCACAGATACGCAGTATTTT. Amino acids: CASSITPRGITDTQYF.

V and J are TRBV30 and TRBJ1-2; 8 positions match TRBD1. The CDR3 length is 14 residues. V lost 2 bases and J lost 2; bases outside the gene matches: 4. From germline, CDR1 is GTSNPN and CDR2 SVGIG (reference sequence). Written as DNA, the CDR3 is TGTGCCTGGAGTAGGAACAGGGGGAACTATGGCTACACCTTC. Protein: CAWSRNRGNYGYTF.

This clonotype came up many times. This chain joins TRBV7-3 and TRBJ2-7, with D uncertain. CDR3 length: 14 residues. The germline V and J ends were trimmed by 2 bases and 3 bases, with 11 bases remaining between them. Germline V gene lookup returns CDR1 SGHTA and CDR2 FQGTGA. The CDR3 nucleotides read TGTGCCAGCAGCTTAGGTAGTGGGCGCTACGAGCAGTACTTC. Its translation: CASSLGSGRYEQYF.

The table lists this clonotype with a few counts. The genes are TRBV20-1 and TRBJ2-7; unclear D gene. The CDR3 runs to 12 residues. Trimming removed 6 bases at V and 2 bases at J, with 11 bases between. CDR1 is DFQATT and CDR2 is SNEGSKA in the germline V gene (reference sequence). The CDR3 sequence is CSAETLTYEQYF. The DNA of the CDR3 is TGCAGTGCCGAGACGCTGACCTACGAGCAGTACTTC.

The chain couples TRBV6-1 to TRBJ1-4, with 8 bases matching TRBD1. Germline assignment: CDR1 MNHNS and CDR2 SASEGT. The CDR3 has 18 residues. The ends lost 6 bases at V and 5 bases at J; junction bases unmatched: 17. The CDR3 sequence is CASSGSLTKRTGNEKLFF. CDR3 DNA sequence: TGTGCCAGCAGCGGGTCGTTGACAAAAAGGACAGGGAATGAAAAACTGTTTTTT.

The chain links TRBV28 to TRBJ2-3; 11 nucleotides match TRBD2. Germline CDR1 and CDR2: MDHEN and SYDVKM. The CDR3 length is 15 residues. V lost 4 bases, J lost 4 bases, and 4 bases stayed unmatched. DNA for the CDR3: TGTGCCAGCAGTTGGACTAGCGGGTTTTCAGATACGCAGTATTTT. Protein sequence: CASSWTSGFSDTQYF.

This clonotype appeared a few times. The V call is TRBV28, the J call TRBJ2-5; 15 nucleotides agree with TRBD2. V shed 5 bases and J 14 bases; nucleotides not matched to a gene: 12. There are 15 residues in the CDR3. CDR1 and CDR2 from the germline V gene are MDHEN and SYDVKM. CDR3 DNA sequence: TGTGCCAGCAGTCCCCAAGGACTAGCGGGAGGGTTAGGATACTTC. It is translated as CASSPQGLAGGLGYF.

The chain uses TRBV2 and TRBJ2-5; 10 nucleotides agree with TRBD1. Trimming removed 9 bases from V and 7 bases from J; junction bases left unmatched: 11. Germline V gene data show CDR1 as SNHLY and CDR2 as FYNNEI. This CDR3 is 14 amino acids long. In DNA form, the CDR3 reads TGTGCCAGTAGACAGGGGGCTACCCCGGGGACCCAGTACTTC. This translates into CASRQGATPGTQYF.

The chain uses TRBV6-1 and TRBJ1-5, with D hard to call. This CDR3 comprises 12 residues. The ends were cut back, 7 bases at V and 5 bases at J, with 9 bases in the middle. Looked up from germline, CDR1 is MNHNS and CDR2 is SASEGT. The chain's CDR3 is CASTGSYQPQHF. In nucleotides, the CDR3 is TGTGCCAGCACCGGGAGCTATCAGCCCCAGCATTTT.

This clonotype was observed many times. The rearrangement links TRBV12-3 or TRBV12-4 to TRBJ2-1; 14 bases fit TRBD2. J was trimmed by 0 bases and V by 8 bases; bases with no gene match: 3. CDR3 length: 16 amino acids. CDR3 nucleotides: TGTGCCAGCTTGACTAGCGGGAGGGCCTCCTACAATGAGCAGTTCTTC. This translates into CASLTSGRASYNEQFF.

The chain couples TRBV5-1 to TRBJ2-3; perhaps TRBD1 as D (6 bases). From germline, CDR1 is SGHRS and CDR2 YFSETQ. Trimming stripped 3 bases from V and 2 bases from J, with 19 bases between. The CDR3 extends over 17 amino acids. The CDR3 loop is CASSSLSQGPLTDTQYF. The CDR3, as DNA: TGCGCCAGCAGCTCGCTCTCACAGGGTCCCCTCACAGATACGCAGTATTTT.

In its sample, this clonotype was seen a few times. V usage is TRBV6-1 and J usage is TRBJ2-2; tentatively, D is TRBD1 or TRBD2 (7 bases each). V was shortened by 8 bases and J by 1 base, with 11 bases between the two germline ends. The CDR3 runs 14 residues. Germline CDR1 and CDR2: MNHNS and SASEGT. CDR3 in DNA: TGTGCCAGCCGGGGGGACAGGAACACCGGGGAGCTGTTTTTT. It codes for CASRGDRNTGELFF.

This clonotype turned up a few times. This sequence joins TRBV27 and TRBJ1-2, with TRBD1 as a possible D gene (6 bases). Looked up from germline, CDR1 is MNHEY and CDR2 is SMNVEV (reference sequence). This CDR3 has 17 residues. Trimming left V 6 bases short and J 2 bases short, with 22 bases between. Written as DNA, the CDR3 is TGTGCCAGCAGCTTCCTAAGCGGGGGCCCTCTAAACTATGGCTACACCTTC. Translated: CASSFLSGGPLNYGYTF.

Concerning this clonotype: Its ends do not fully match the called genes, so a read error is possible. The V gene is TRBV3-1, the J gene TRBJ2-3; 7 nucleotides agree with TRBD2. The CDR3 has 19 residues. The germline gives CDR1 LGHDT, CDR2 YNNKEL (reference sequence). The CDR3 nucleotides are TGTGTCAGCAGCCACCCACACTTCGGGGGGAGGGCCTTCACAGATACGCAGTATTTT. Translation: CVSSHPHFGGRAFTDTQYF.

The chain is built from TRBV5-1 and TRBJ2-7; 9 bases agree with TRBD1. Losses at the gene ends were 5 bases for V and 2 bases for J; bases not matched to a gene: 11. The CDR3 has 16 residues. Per germline, CDR1 SGHRS and CDR2 YFSETQ. The CDR3 nucleotides read TGCGCCAGCAGTTCTGATACAGGGGGCCAAGCCTACGAGCAGTACTTC. Translation: CASSSDTGGQAYEQYF.

The table lists this clonotype with many counts. The rearrangement uses TRBV6-1 and TRBJ2-3, with D uncertain. Germline-derived CDR1 and CDR2 are MNHNS and SASEGT. V was shortened by 2 bases and J by 10 bases, with 13 bases between the two germline ends. The length of the CDR3 is 13 residues. In nucleotides, the CDR3 is TGTGCCAGCAGTGAACAGTCGGAACCCCCGCAGTATTTT. Translation gives CASSEQSEPPQYF.

This clonotype was observed a handful of times. The rearrangement uses TRBV10-1 and TRBJ2-2, with unresolved D. The CDR3 spans 14 residues. CDR1 is WNHNN, CDR2 SYGVQD, per germline (reference sequence). V shed 4 bases and J shed 5 bases, with 11 bases lying between them. CDR3 region: CASSVSTATGELFF. Here the CDR3 DNA reads TGCGCCAGCAGTGTTTCAACTGCAACCGGGGAGCTGTTTTTT.

This clonotype has a handful of counts. The chain uses TRBV30 and TRBJ1-2; 8 bases match TRBD1. V dropped 7 bases and J dropped 7; count of bases not matched to a gene: 5. In germline, CDR1 is GTSNPN, CDR2 SVGIG (reference sequence). The CDR3 is 11 amino acids. The CDR3 DNA follows: TGTGCCTACAAAACAGGGGGTGGCTACACCTTC. It translates to CAYKTGGGYTF.

This sequence joins TRBV2 and TRBJ2-5, with a weak D call TRBD1 (5 bases). Trimming shortened V by 7 bases and J by 5 bases, and 26 bases separated the two germline ends. The CDR3 totals 17 residues. CDR1 is SNHLY, CDR2 FYNNEI, per germline. The DNA for the CDR3 is TGTGCCAGCATTCCCACTGGGCAGGGAAAATCGAGGGAGACCCAGTACTTC. It encodes CASIPTGQGKSRETQYF.

V usage is TRBV19 and J usage is TRBJ1-2, with 9 bases that match TRBD1. CDR3 length: 17 residues. V shed 5 bases and J 0 bases; nucleotides not matched to a gene: 10. Germline assignment: CDR1 LNHDA and CDR2 SQIVND (reference sequence). CDR3 DNA sequence: TGTGCCAGTAGTCCTCACAGGGGGCGGACCGCTAACTATGGCTACACCTTC. Its protein product is CASSPHRGRTANYGYTF.

This clonotype was detected a few times. V and J are TRBV6-1 and TRBJ2-7; possibly TRBD1 for D (5 bases). In germline, CDR1 is MNHNS, CDR2 SASEGT. With 8 bases removed from V and 0 bases from J, the gap between germline ends came to 11 bases. The CDR3 loop spans 13 amino acids. The CDR3 loop reads CASQGTNSYEQYF. In DNA form, the CDR3 reads TGTGCCAGCCAGGGCACAAACTCCTACGAGCAGTACTTC.

This clonotype was detected once. The gene calls are TRBV4-3 and TRBJ1-4; 7 bases fit TRBD1. J gave up 8 bases and V 2 bases, and 8 bases lay outside the gene matches. Germline CDR1 is LGHNA and CDR2 is YSLEER. CDR3 size: 15 residues. CDR3 DNA sequence: TGCGCCAGCAGCCAACTCAGGACAGGCGGCGAAAAACTGTTTTTT. Translation gives CASSQLRTGGEKLFF.

This clonotype came up many times. The junction and the germline gene differ at one end; a read error may be behind it. The J gene is TRBJ2-5, the V gene TRBV5-1; D is ambiguous. This CDR3 contains 12 residues. Germline-derived CDR1 and CDR2 are SGHRS and YFSETQ. The CDR3 spells CASSLVGETQYF. Written as DNA, the CDR3 is TGTGCCAGCAGTTTGGTAGGAGAGACCCAGTACTTC. The complete variable domain, with remaining parts taken from reference TRBV5-1 and TRBJ2-5, reads KAGVTQTPRYLIKTRGQQVTLSCSPISGHRSVSWYQQTPGQGLQFLFEYFSETQRNKGNFPGRFSGRQFSNSRSEMNVSTLELGDSALYLCASSLVGETQYFGPGTRLLVL.

This clonotype showed up just a few times. This chain uses TRBV19 with TRBJ1-2, with 8 bases identical to TRBD1. The V gene end was trimmed by 4 bases and the J gene end by 3 bases; junction bases not matched to a gene: 13. The length of the CDR3 is 17 residues. Germline V gene lookup returns CDR1 LNHDA and CDR2 SQIVND (reference sequence). The CDR3 sequence is CASSRVLTGELDYGYTF. The CDR3 nucleotides are TGTGCCAGTAGTAGAGTACTGACAGGGGAATTGGACTATGGCTACACCTTC.

The V gene is TRBV5-1, the J gene TRBJ2-1; 14 bases map to TRBD2. V dropped 3 bases and J dropped 8; count of bases not matched to a gene: 13. CDR1 SGHRS and CDR2 YFSETQ come from the germline V gene. This CDR3 spans 18 amino acids. CDR3 amino acids: CASSSWSTSGRAWYEQFF. The CDR3 DNA reads as TGCGCCAGCAGCTCCTGGTCGACTAGCGGGAGGGCATGGTATGAGCAGTTCTTC.

This clonotype occurred a few times. The rearrangement uses TRBV3-1 and TRBJ1-1; D is unclear. The germline gives CDR1 LGHDT, CDR2 YNNKEL (reference sequence). This CDR3 has 11 amino acids. With 2 bases removed from V and 7 bases from J, the gap between germline ends came to 5 bases. The CDR3 bases are TGTGCCAGCAGCCAATTCAGTGAAGCTTTCTTT. It is translated as CASSQFSEAFF. Variable domain in full (rest from reference TRBV3-1 and TRBJ1-1): DTAVSQTPKYLVTQMGNDKSIKCEQNLGHDTMYWYKQDSKKFLKIMFSYNNKELIINETVPNRFSPKSPDKAHLNLHINSLELGDSAVYFCASSQFSEAFFGQGTRLTVV.